The 8 T cell receptor beta chains given below trace back to one sample, sequenced in a study of blood T cells in healthy people across ages. Using a J-beta primer mix together with a sample-barcoded 5' primer, a second PCR was run for roughly 7 to 11 cycles. In TCRdb, the 5' RACE reads were re-called with MiXCR into one record per CDR3 protein. Found here are fewer than 800,000 distinct CDR3 sequences, approximately 25% of them singletons; the top ten hold roughly a tenth. The sample also formed part of further work on T cells of mothers and their children.

Source material: blood. The source is a boy between 10 and 17 years old in good health.

As regards this clonotype: A much larger clone sits a single nucleotide away, making a read error possible. The CDR3 region is CATSERGRYNEQLF. The CDR3, as DNA: TGTGCCACCAGTGAGCGGGGTCGATACAATGAGCAGCTCTTC. This chain uses TRBV24-1 with TRBJ2-5, with TRBD2 as a possible D gene (6 bases). Germline V gene lookup returns CDR1 KGHDR and CDR2 SFDVKD. The CDR3 contains 14 residues.

The chain carries TRBV29-1 and TRBJ2-2; D might be TRBD2 (5 bases). CDR3 length: 14 residues. Germline V gene lookup returns CDR1 SQVTM and CDR2 ANQGSEA. V shed 1 base and J shed 7 bases, with 13 bases lying between them. This CDR3 reads CSVEGARVGGELFF. For the CDR3, the DNA is TGCAGCGTTGAAGGGGCGAGGGTTGGCGGGGAGCTGTTTTTT.

This clonotype occurred a few times. The V call is TRBV13, the J call TRBJ1-1; TRBD1 agrees at 7 bases. This CDR3 spans 15 amino acids. Germline loops: CDR1 PRHDT, CDR2 FYEKMQ (reference sequence). The ends lost 5 bases at V and 0 bases at J; junction bases unmatched: 6. DNA for the CDR3: TGTGCCAGCAGCCCGGGACAGTTCCTGAACACTGAAGCTTTCTTT. Amino acid sequence: CASSPGQFLNTEAFF.

Comments on this clonotype: The germline gene is not matched at one end of the junction; a read error may be the cause. This rearrangement joins TRBV3-1 to TRBJ2-3, with D maybe TRBD2 (6 bases). CDR3 length equals 13 residues. Per the germline V gene, CDR1 is LGHDT and CDR2 is YNNKEL (reference sequence). The CDR3 DNA follows: TGTGCCTGCAGCCTCGGGAGTACAGATACGCAGTATTTT. Translating it yields CACSLGSTDTQYF.

This chain connects TRBV6-5 to TRBJ1-6; possible D gene TRBD1, 5 bases. The V end was cut by 1 base, the J end by 7 bases, with 8 bases between. This CDR3 is built from 14 residues. Germline V CDR1 and CDR2: MNHEY, SVGAGI. CDR3 protein: CASSYWNRNSPLHF. In DNA, the CDR3 is TGTGCCAGCAGTTACTGGAACAGGAATTCACCCCTCCACTTT.

The table lists this clonotype with a few counts. The genes are TRBV12-3 or TRBV12-4 and TRBJ2-3; D is perhaps TRBD1 or TRBD2 (5 bases each). V dropped 6 bases and J dropped 2 bases, with 18 bases sitting between them. This CDR3 region has 16 residues. The DNA for the CDR3 is TGTGCCAGCAGACTCCCGACCGGGACGACCACAGATACGCAGTATTTT. It yields the protein CASRLPTGTTTDTQYF.

J is TRBJ2-7 and V is TRBV6-2 or TRBV6-3, with TRBD2 identical over 7 bases. With V trimmed by 0 bases and J by 2 bases, 4 bases remained unmatched. The CDR3 loop spans 15 amino acids. Germline V lookup: CDR1 MNHEY, CDR2 SVGEGT. The CDR3 sequence: CASSYSRESPYEQYF. Here the CDR3 DNA reads TGTGCCAGCAGTTACTCGCGGGAGAGCCCCTACGAGCAGTACTTC.

This chain links TRBV4-1 with TRBJ1-2; D unclear. This CDR3 spans 15 amino acids. V dropped 0 bases and J dropped 4 bases, with 12 bases sitting between them. Germline CDR1 reads MGHRA; CDR2 reads YSYEKL. In DNA, the CDR3 is TGCGCCAGCAGCCAAGATCAGTCATTAGGCTATGGCTACACCTTC. Protein: CASSQDQSLGYGYTF.